The 21 T cell receptor beta chains below come from one sample, sequenced in a study of memory CD4+ T cells and cytomegalovirus serostatus. Single viable CD3+CD4+CD8-CD45RO+ cells were sorted as the memory CD4+ T cells. Profiling relied on immunoSEQ multiplex PCR, and the TCRdb table lists in-frame clones only, not all of them. The sample yields just under 95,000 clones, 75% to 85% seen once. Source material: memory CD4+ T cells from blood. The receptors come from an adult in good health and CMV-seropositive.

The V call is TRBV5-1, the J call TRBJ2-5; D remains ambiguous. Germline V CDR1 and CDR2: SGHRS, YFSETQ. The CDR3 spans 17 residues. Trimming pared 0 bases from V and 4 bases from J, leaving 19 bases between. This CDR3 is CASSLGVGTATLETQYF. The DNA for the CDR3 is TGCGCCAGCAGCTTGGGGGTGGGTACCGCGACTTTAGAGACCCAGTACTTC.

CDR3 residues: CASSSAPGRETQYF. The CDR3 DNA follows: TGCGCCAGCAGCTCCGCCCCTGGCCGAGAGACCCAGTACTTC. The rearrangement joins TRBV5-1 to TRBJ2-5; D is ambiguous. This CDR3 is 14 amino acids long. The V and J ends lost 3 bases and 4 bases respectively, with 13 bases between them. Per germline, CDR1 SGHRS and CDR2 YFSETQ. Together with reference TRBV5-1 and TRBJ2-5, the CDR3 gives the full variable domain: KAGVTQTPRYLIKTRGQQVTLSCSPISGHRSVSWYQQTPGQGLQFLFEYFSETQRNKGNFPGRFSGRQFSNSRSEMNVSTLELGDSALYLCASSSAPGRETQYFGPGTRLLVL.

V is TRBV2 and J is TRBJ2-5; D assignment may be TRBD1 or TRBD2 (5 bases each). The CDR3 consists of 12 residues. Trimming took 8 bases from V and 5 from J, leaving 12 bases between them. Germline V gene sequence: CDR1 SNHLY, CDR2 FYNNEI. The CDR3: CASGGPAETQYF. The CDR3 region has the DNA TGTGCCAGCGGGGGTCCGGCGGAGACCCAGTACTTC.

This chain joins TRBV2 and TRBJ1-3; 7 bases agree with TRBD1. Unmatched junction bases numbered 7, after V lost 11 bases and J lost 3 bases. Germline V lookup: CDR1 SNHLY, CDR2 FYNNEI. This CDR3 is 13 amino acids long. In DNA form, the CDR3 reads TGTGCCGGTCGACAGGGCGTTGGAAACACCATATATTTT. It encodes CAGRQGVGNTIYF.

The V and J genes are TRBV6-5 and TRBJ1-2; D gene unclear. The V gene lost 5 bases and the J gene lost 4 bases, with 8 bases spanning the gap. Germline CDR1 MNHEY, CDR2 SVGAGI. The CDR3 runs 12 residues. This CDR3 is CASSPTGYGYTF. DNA of the CDR3: TGTGCCAGCAGTCCCACGGGCTATGGCTACACCTTC.

In its sample, this clone was seen once. The rearrangement joins TRBV28 to TRBJ2-7; 10 bases map to TRBD1. The CDR3 is made up of 15 amino acids. The trim removed 4 bases at V and 6 bases at J, leaving 9 bases unmatched. CDR1 is MDHEN, CDR2 SYDVKM, per germline. The CDR3 DNA is TGTGCCAGCAGTTCCCCGACAGGGGGCTCTGGCGAGCAGTACTTC. This gives the protein CASSSPTGGSGEQYF.

The chain uses TRBV19 and TRBJ2-7; D unclear. Germline values: CDR1 LNHDA, CDR2 SQIVND (reference sequence). V lost 3 bases and J lost 0, with 12 bases in between. CDR3 length equals 15 residues. The DNA for the CDR3 is TGTGCCAGTAGTATGGTGTCCTCTAACTCCTACGAGCAGTACTTC. Protein sequence: CASSMVSSNSYEQYF.

The chain uses TRBV7-9 and TRBJ2-7; 10 bases are shared with TRBD2. Germline values: CDR1 SEHNR, CDR2 FQNEAQ (reference sequence). The CDR3 runs 15 residues. With 8 bases clipped from V and 6 bases from J, the junction kept 13 bases outside the gene matches. CDR3 DNA sequence: TGTGCCAGCGGTTGGACAGCTAGCGGGAGTCGCGAGCAGTACTTC. Protein product: CASGWTASGSREQYF.

The chain carries TRBV5-6 and TRBJ1-1; D ambiguous. The CDR3 consists of 13 residues. V lost 2 bases, J lost 2 bases, and 7 bases lay in between. CDR1 and CDR2 from the germline V gene are SGHDT and YYEEEE. Here the CDR3 DNA reads TGTGCCAGCAGCTTTGGCGGCAACACTGAAGCTTTCTTT. As protein: CASSFGGNTEAFF.

The V gene is TRBV19, the J gene TRBJ1-1; D not certain. The CDR3 spans 13 residues. From germline, CDR1 is LNHDA and CDR2 SQIVND (reference sequence). The V end was cut by 1 base, the J end by 4 bases, with 7 bases between. The CDR3 sequence: CASSIGVGTEAFF. In DNA form, the CDR3 reads TGTGCCAGTAGTATAGGTGTCGGCACTGAAGCTTTCTTT.

The V gene is TRBV27, the J gene TRBJ2-3; 9 bases agree with TRBD2. Germline V gene lookup returns CDR1 MNHEY and CDR2 SMNVEV (reference sequence). The CDR3 extends over 16 amino acids. V was clipped by 2 bases and J by 4 bases; unmatched bases: 7. The CDR3 here is CASSLIAGDLSDTQYF. The DNA of the CDR3 is TGTGCCAGCAGTTTAATAGCGGGAGATTTATCAGATACGCAGTATTTT.

V is TRBV6-1 and J is TRBJ1-3, with 10 bases lining up with TRBD1. V was clipped by 6 bases and J by 2 bases; unmatched bases: 1. The CDR3 consists of 14 residues. Germline-derived CDR1 and CDR2 are MNHNS and SASEGT. CDR3 in amino acids: CASSGQGAGNTIYF. In DNA form, the CDR3 reads TGTGCCAGCAGCGGACAGGGGGCTGGAAACACCATATATTTT.

The chain has TRBV15 and TRBJ2-3, with 11 positions matching TRBD2. Germline CDR1 is LNHNV and CDR2 is YYDKDF (reference sequence). With V trimmed by 6 bases and J by 3 bases, 8 bases remained unmatched. This CDR3 has 16 residues. CDR3 in amino acids: CATRLLTSGKTDTQYF. DNA for the CDR3: TGTGCCACCAGACTCTTGACTAGCGGGAAAACAGATACGCAGTATTTT.

The rearrangement uses TRBV6-1 and TRBJ1-4; possible D gene TRBD1, 5 bases. Germline assignment: CDR1 MNHNS and CDR2 SASEGT. The CDR3 loop spans 15 amino acids. The ends were cut back, 2 bases at V and 8 bases at J, with 15 bases in the middle. CDR3 residues: CASSEFPRASEKLFF. CDR3 in DNA: TGTGCCAGCAGTGAATTCCCCAGGGCGTCGGAAAAACTGTTTTTT.

The chain couples TRBV11-2 to TRBJ2-5, with TRBD2 identical over 7 bases. The CDR3 is 14 residues long. The germline CDR1 and CDR2 sequences are SGHAT and FQNNGV. V was clipped by 5 bases and J by 5 bases; unmatched bases: 8. The CDR3 coding sequence is TGTGCCAGCAGCCCAAGACTAGCAGGGGAGACCCAGTACTTC. Translating it yields CASSPRLAGETQYF.

The V and J genes are TRBV7-9 and TRBJ1-1; TRBD1 aligns across 8 bases. The germline CDR1 and CDR2 sequences are SEHNR and FQNEAQ (reference sequence). The CDR3 runs 14 residues. V shed 4 bases and J 5 bases; nucleotides not matched to a gene: 6. The CDR3 protein is CASSSWTGRTEAFF. The CDR3 nucleotides read TGTGCCAGCAGCTCGTGGACAGGGCGGACTGAAGCTTTCTTT.

The chain couples TRBV19 to TRBJ2-2; tentatively, D is TRBD1 or TRBD2 (7 bases each). Germline CDR1 reads LNHDA; CDR2 reads SQIVND (reference sequence). The CDR3 has 14 amino acids. V gave up 9 bases and J gave up 5 bases, with 16 bases separating them. The CDR3 nucleotides are TGTGCCAGCCAGGGGGGGTTTCGGACCGGGGAGCTGTTTTTT. This sequence encodes CASQGGFRTGELFF.

The J gene is TRBJ2-6, the V gene TRBV6-5, with D possibly matching TRBD1 (6 bases). The germline gives CDR1 MNHEY, CDR2 SVGAGI. This CDR3 is built from 15 residues. V was shortened by 6 bases and J by 1 base, with 10 bases between the two germline ends. In DNA, the CDR3 is TGTGCCAGCAGGAGGGGACATTCTGGGGCCAACGTCCTGACTTTC. It is translated as CASRRGHSGANVLTF.

This chain connects TRBV6-1 to TRBJ1-2; D perhaps matches TRBD1 (5 bases). V was clipped by 2 bases and J by 0 bases, with 7 bases between them. The germline V gene has CDR1 MNHNS and CDR2 SASEGT. The CDR3 runs to 14 residues. In DNA, the CDR3 is TGTGCCAGCAGTGAACCCAGGGCTAACTATGGCTACACCTTC. Protein: CASSEPRANYGYTF.

The genes are TRBV11-1 and TRBJ2-2; D could derive from TRBD1 or TRBD2 (5 bases each). The V gene lost 0 bases and the J gene lost 3 bases, with 8 bases spanning the gap. This CDR3 comprises 15 residues. Germline CDR1 reads SGHAT; CDR2 reads FQDESV (reference sequence). For the CDR3, the DNA is TGTGCCAGCAGCTTAGCCAGGGACGACACCGGGGAGCTGTTTTTT. Translating it yields CASSLARDDTGELFF.

DNA for the CDR3: TGTGCCAGCAGCTTGAATTCCAACACTGAAGCTTTCTTT. Translated, it gives CASSLNSNTEAFF. V gene TRBV5-5 combines with J gene TRBJ1-1; D unresolved. The germline V and J ends were trimmed by 1 base and 2 bases, with 6 bases remaining between them. This CDR3 has 13 residues. The germline gives CDR1 SGHKS, CDR2 YYEKEE (reference sequence).